This T cell receptor (beta chain) derives from a study of sequential checkpoint blockade in melanoma. About the study: Randomization was 1:1 between first-line nivolumab→ipilimumab and ipilimumab→nivolumab. Both treatment sequences were followed by maintenance nivolumab.

Treatment here: randomized to nivolumab then ipilimumab (arm A) or the reverse (arm B). None of the patients previously received DNA-damaging chemotherapy. From thawed PBMCs, live CD3+CD8+ cells negative for CD19 and CD56 were sorted. TCRdb keeps only in-frame clones here, not all; method: immunoSEQ multiplex PCR. Of just over 15,000 clones listed, approximately 80% are singletons. This CDR3 has 13 residues. The V gene's germline CDR1 is SQVTM and CDR2 ANQGSEA. Trimming cost V 3 bases and J 5 bases, with 13 bases left between them. V and J are TRBV29-1 and TRBJ2-5, with D perhaps matching TRBD2 (6 bases). Sequenced here: CD8+ T cells sorted from blood (inferred from file names), sampled from a patient given nivolumab and ipilimumab in sequence. The receptor was isolated from a human donor with melanoma. In DNA form, the CDR3 reads TGCAGCGTTGATTGGGGCGGGGCGGAGACCCAGTACTTC. Protein: CSVDWGGAETQYF. Filled out from reference TRBV29-1 and TRBJ2-5, the complete variable domain reads SAVISQKPSRDICQRGTSLTIQCQVDSQVTMMFWYRQQPGQSLTLIATANQGSEATYESGFVIDKFPISRPNLTFSTLTVSNMSPEDSSIYLCSVDWGGAETQYFGPGTRLLVL.